The 14 T cell receptor beta chains listed next were all sequenced from one sample in a study of beta chain features in type 1 diabetes. Overall study results and limits: A moderate, significant TCRB CDR3 shortening appeared in type 1 diabetes across four CD4+ subsets.

These TCRs' antigens remain unknown. Every isolated RNA sample was fully reverse transcribed, so sequencing captured expressed TCRB transcripts. TCRdb keeps only in-frame clones here, not all; method: immunoSEQ multiplex PCR. Here the sample spans 300,000 to 450,000 clones, over 10% being singletons. The sequenced sample was naive CD4+ T cells from blood. The receptors derive from a woman aged 18-35 years with type 1 diabetes.

Only a few counts were recorded for this clone. The genes are TRBV5-4 and TRBJ2-2, with 10 bases lining up with TRBD2. From germline, CDR1 is SGHNT and CDR2 YYREEE (reference sequence). Trimming removed 3 bases from V and 5 bases from J; junction bases left unmatched: 7. There are 16 residues in the CDR3. Written as DNA, the CDR3 is TGTGCCAGCAGCTCGACTAGCGGGCTTTCGACCGGGGAGCTGTTTTTT. This gives the protein CASSSTSGLSTGELFF.

The rearrangement uses TRBV14 and TRBJ2-1, with 8 bases that match TRBD1. The germline gives CDR1 SGHDN, CDR2 FVKESK. The CDR3 sequence is 14 residues long. Trimming took 4 bases from V and 10 from J; bases not matched to a gene: 9. The CDR3 bases are TGTGCCAGCAGCCCAAAGGACAGGGTTAGGGAGCAGTTCTTC. It encodes CASSPKDRVREQFF.

This rearrangement joins TRBV10-3 to TRBJ1-1; the D gene is possibly TRBD1 (5 bases). The CDR3 length is 11 residues. Looked up from germline, CDR1 is ENHRY and CDR2 is SYGVKD. V gave up 3 bases and J gave up 10 bases, with 9 bases separating them. CDR3 sequence (DNA): TGTGCCATCAGTGACGACAGAGGAGCTTTCTTT. Translated, it gives CAISDDRGAFF.

The chain uses TRBV7-8 and TRBJ2-1; 10 nucleotides line up with TRBD2. The J segment lost 9 bases and the V segment lost 5 bases, leaving 19 bases of the junction unmatched. The CDR3 sequence is 18 residues long. Germline lookup yields CDR1 SGHVS and CDR2 FQNEAQ. The DNA for the CDR3 is TGTGCCAGCAGCCTCACCAGGGGTCTAGCGGGGGCCTTATTTGAGCAGTTCTTC. Its protein is CASSLTRGLAGALFEQFF.

As regards this clone: Other DNA sequences in this sample translate to the same CDR3. This rearrangement joins TRBV20-1 to TRBJ2-3, with D unresolved. Between the trimmed V and J ends, which lost 3 bases and 6 bases, there was a span of 7 bases. Germline CDR1 reads DFQATT; CDR2 reads SNEGSKA (reference sequence). The CDR3 length is 11 residues. The CDR3 sequence is CSARVGDTQYF. The CDR3 DNA reads as TGCAGTGCTAGGGTCGGGGATACGCAGTATTTT.

This clone occurred once. This sequence joins TRBV18 and TRBJ2-5; 10 bases line up with TRBD1. V dropped 8 bases and J dropped 4; count of bases not matched to a gene: 7. Germline lookup yields CDR1 KGHSH and CDR2 LQKENI. This CDR3 is 14 amino acids long. CDR3 bases: TGTGCCAGCGTCGGGACAGGGGAGGGAGAGACCCAGTACTTC. Amino acids: CASVGTGEGETQYF.

This clone occurred a few times. This chain joins TRBV28 and TRBJ1-5; maybe TRBD1 (6 bases). CDR3 length: 14 amino acids. CDR1 is MDHEN, CDR2 SYDVKM, per germline. Trimming left V 3 bases short and J 4 bases short, with 10 bases between. Written as DNA, the CDR3 is TGTGCCAGCAGTTTCTCAGGGGCTAATCAGCCCCAGCATTTT. It translates to CASSFSGANQPQHF.

The sample holds a few counts of this clone. V usage is TRBV18 and J usage is TRBJ2-3; possible D gene TRBD2, 5 bases. Germline loops: CDR1 KGHSH, CDR2 LQKENI. V was cut by 3 bases and J by 4 bases, with 5 bases left in between. This CDR3 spans 12 amino acids. The CDR3 protein is CASSPRADTQYF. The CDR3 region has the DNA TGTGCCAGCTCACCGAGGGCAGATACGCAGTATTTT.

This clone was detected a few times. This chain uses TRBV7-8 with TRBJ2-7, with TRBD1 identical over 10 bases. Germline V gene sequence: CDR1 SGHVS, CDR2 FQNEAQ. This CDR3 contains 15 residues. V gave up 5 bases and J gave up 2 bases; unmatched junction bases: 6. The CDR3 reads CASSRRDRGPYEQYF. DNA of the CDR3: TGTGCCAGCAGCCGCCGGGACAGGGGACCCTACGAGCAGTACTTC.

The chain is built from TRBV30 and TRBJ1-2; possible D gene TRBD1, 6 bases. The CDR3 is 16 amino acids. The germline CDR1 and CDR2 sequences are GTSNPN and SVGIG (reference sequence). V lost 1 base and J lost 4, with 19 bases in between. CDR3 coding DNA: TGTGCCTGGAGTGGCAAGGCTTGGGGGGGCTTCTATGGCTACACCTTC. This codes for CAWSGKAWGGFYGYTF.

This clone showed up just a few times. V gene TRBV30 combines with J gene TRBJ2-7; 10 positions match TRBD2. The CDR3 is 16 residues long. Per the germline V gene, CDR1 is GTSNPN and CDR2 is SVGIG (reference sequence). J was trimmed by 6 bases and V by 0 bases; bases with no gene match: 11. CDR3 amino acids: CAWSVLAGTPIGEQYF. The CDR3, as DNA: TGTGCCTGGAGTGTACTAGCGGGAACCCCTATTGGCGAGCAGTACTTC.

This clone was detected only a few times. V is TRBV25-1 and J is TRBJ2-5; no clear D. There are 11 residues in the CDR3. V lost 3 bases to trimming and J lost 5 bases, with 4 bases between them. Per germline, CDR1 MGHDK and CDR2 SYGVNS. The CDR3 loop is CASSDRETQYF. For the CDR3, the DNA is TGTGCCAGCAGTGACCGGGAGACCCAGTACTTC.

CDR3 DNA sequence: TGCAGCGTAGGGACGCCCGGGGGGACCTACGAGCAGTACTTC. It specifies CSVGTPGGTYEQYF. V usage is TRBV29-1 and J usage is TRBJ2-7, with 7 bases lining up with TRBD2. Germline V gives CDR1 SQVTM, CDR2 ANQGSEA. The ends lost 6 bases at V and 2 bases at J; junction bases unmatched: 10. CDR3 length: 14 residues.

This chain joins TRBV30 and TRBJ2-3, with D possibly TRBD1 on 6 matching bases. The CDR3 spans 15 residues. From germline, CDR1 is GTSNPN and CDR2 SVGIG (reference sequence). V lost 4 bases, J lost 0 bases, and 14 bases lay in between. The CDR3 protein is CAWKLAGASTDTQYF. CDR3 sequence (DNA): TGTGCCTGGAAATTGGCAGGGGCCAGCACAGATACGCAGTATTTT.